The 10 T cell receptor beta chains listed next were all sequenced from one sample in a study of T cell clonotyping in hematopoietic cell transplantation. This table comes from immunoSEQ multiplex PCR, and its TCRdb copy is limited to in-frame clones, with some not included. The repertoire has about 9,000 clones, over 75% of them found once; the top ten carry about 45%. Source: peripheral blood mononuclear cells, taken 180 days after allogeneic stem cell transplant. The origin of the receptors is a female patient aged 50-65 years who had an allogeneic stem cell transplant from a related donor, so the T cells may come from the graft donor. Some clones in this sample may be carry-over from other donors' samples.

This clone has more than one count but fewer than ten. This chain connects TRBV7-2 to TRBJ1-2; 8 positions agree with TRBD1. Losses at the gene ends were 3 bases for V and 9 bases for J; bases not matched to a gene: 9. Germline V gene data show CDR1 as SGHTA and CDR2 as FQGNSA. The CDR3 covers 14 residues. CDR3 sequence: CASSFSPGQASYTF. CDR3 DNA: TGTGCCAGCAGCTTTAGCCCGGGACAGGCAAGCTACACCTTC. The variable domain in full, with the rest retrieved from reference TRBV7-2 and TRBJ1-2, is GAGVSQSPSNKVTEKGKDVELRCDPISGHTALYWYRQSLGQGLEFLIYFQGNSAPDKSGLPSDRFSAERTGGSVSTLTIQRTQQEDSAVYLCASSFSPGQASYTFGSGTRLTVV.

The CDR3 here is CASSVAGVAEQYF. The CDR3 nucleotides are TGTGCCAGCAGCGTAGCAGGAGTGGCCGAGCAGTACTTC. The chain is built from TRBV9 and TRBJ2-7; D not resolved. CDR3 length equals 13 residues. V lost 0 bases, J lost 6 bases, and 10 bases lay in between. CDR1 SGDLS and CDR2 YYNGEE come from the germline V gene.

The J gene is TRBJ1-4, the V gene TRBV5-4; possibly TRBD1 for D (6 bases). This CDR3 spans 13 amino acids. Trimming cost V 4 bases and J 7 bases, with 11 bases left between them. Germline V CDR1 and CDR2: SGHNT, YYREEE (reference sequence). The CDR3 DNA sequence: TGTGCCAGCAGCCTAGGACAGCTTGAAAAACTGTTTTTT. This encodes CASSLGQLEKLFF.

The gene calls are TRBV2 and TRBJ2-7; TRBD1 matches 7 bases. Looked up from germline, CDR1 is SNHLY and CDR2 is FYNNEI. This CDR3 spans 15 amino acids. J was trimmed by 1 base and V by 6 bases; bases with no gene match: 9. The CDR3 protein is CASRAPGQLSYEQYF. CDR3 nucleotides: TGTGCCAGCAGAGCACCGGGACAGTTGTCCTACGAGCAGTACTTC.

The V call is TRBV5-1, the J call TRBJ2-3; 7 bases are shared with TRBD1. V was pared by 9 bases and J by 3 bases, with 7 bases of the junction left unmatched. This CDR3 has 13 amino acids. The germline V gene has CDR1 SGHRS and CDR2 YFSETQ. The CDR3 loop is CATRQGSTDTQYF. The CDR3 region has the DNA TGCGCCACCCGACAGGGAAGTACAGATACGCAGTATTTT.

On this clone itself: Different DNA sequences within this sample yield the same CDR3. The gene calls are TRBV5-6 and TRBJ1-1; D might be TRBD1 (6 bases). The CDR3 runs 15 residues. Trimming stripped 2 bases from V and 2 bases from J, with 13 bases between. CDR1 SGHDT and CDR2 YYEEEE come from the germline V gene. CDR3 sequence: CASSLQGRSNTEAFF. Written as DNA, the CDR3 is TGTGCCAGCAGCTTACAGGGAAGGTCTAACACTGAAGCTTTCTTT.

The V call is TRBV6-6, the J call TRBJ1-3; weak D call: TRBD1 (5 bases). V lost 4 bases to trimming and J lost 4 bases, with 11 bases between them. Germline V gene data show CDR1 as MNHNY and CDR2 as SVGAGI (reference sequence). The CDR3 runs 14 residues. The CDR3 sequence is CASSLAGTGNTIYF. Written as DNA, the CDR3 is TGTGCCAGCAGTTTAGCCGGGACCGGAAACACCATATATTTT.

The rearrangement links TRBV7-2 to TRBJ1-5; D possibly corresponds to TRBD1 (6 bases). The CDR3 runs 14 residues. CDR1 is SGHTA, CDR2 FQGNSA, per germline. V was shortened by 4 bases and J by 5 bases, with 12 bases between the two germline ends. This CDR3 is CASSSQGNYQPQHF. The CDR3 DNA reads TGTGCCAGCAGCTCACAGGGTAACTATCAGCCCCAGCATTTT.

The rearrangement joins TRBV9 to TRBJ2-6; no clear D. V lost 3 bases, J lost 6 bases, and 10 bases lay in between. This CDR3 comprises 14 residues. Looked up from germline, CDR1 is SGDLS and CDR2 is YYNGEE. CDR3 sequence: CASSADVTANVLTF. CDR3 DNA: TGTGCCAGCAGCGCGGACGTAACGGCCAACGTCCTGACTTTC.

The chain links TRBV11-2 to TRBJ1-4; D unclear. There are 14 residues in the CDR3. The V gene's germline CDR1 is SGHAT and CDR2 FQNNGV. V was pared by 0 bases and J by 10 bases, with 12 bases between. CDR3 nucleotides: TGTGCCAGCAGCTTAGAGTCGGACCTTGGAAAACTGTTTTTT. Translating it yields CASSLESDLGKLFF. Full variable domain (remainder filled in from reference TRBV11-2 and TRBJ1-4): EAGVAQSPRYKIIEKRQSVAFWCNPISGHATLYWYQQILGQGPKLLIQFQNNGVVDDSQLPKDRFSAERLKGVDSTLKIQPAKLEDSAVYLCASSLESDLGKLFFGSGTQLSVL.